This TCR beta chain was documented in a study of CD8 T cells in ankylosing spondylitis. As concerns this clonotype: Its antigen remains unknown.

Study outcomes and limitations: Matched synovial fluid from ankylosing spondylitis patients was reported to be enriched for disease-linked clones.

Each CDR3 protein gets one entry after TCRdb re-called the 5' RACE reads with MiXCR. This table holds under 200,000 distinct CDR3 sequences, around 9.6% found once. The CDR3 consists of 21 residues. V was pared by 4 bases and J by 8 bases, with 20 bases of the junction left unmatched. CDR1 is SGHAT, CDR2 FQDESV, per germline (reference sequence). Material: blood, either unsorted or a sorted T cell fraction (not recorded which). The chain carries TRBV11-1 and TRBJ2-1; the match to TRBD2 covers 16 bases. The clonotype comes from a female donor with ankylosing spondylitis or in good health (not recorded which). The CDR3 loop is CASSSRGTGLTGTSGRDEQFF. Written as DNA, the CDR3 is TGTGCCAGCAGCTCGCGGGGCACAGGCTTAACCGGGACTAGCGGGAGGGATGAGCAGTTCTTC.